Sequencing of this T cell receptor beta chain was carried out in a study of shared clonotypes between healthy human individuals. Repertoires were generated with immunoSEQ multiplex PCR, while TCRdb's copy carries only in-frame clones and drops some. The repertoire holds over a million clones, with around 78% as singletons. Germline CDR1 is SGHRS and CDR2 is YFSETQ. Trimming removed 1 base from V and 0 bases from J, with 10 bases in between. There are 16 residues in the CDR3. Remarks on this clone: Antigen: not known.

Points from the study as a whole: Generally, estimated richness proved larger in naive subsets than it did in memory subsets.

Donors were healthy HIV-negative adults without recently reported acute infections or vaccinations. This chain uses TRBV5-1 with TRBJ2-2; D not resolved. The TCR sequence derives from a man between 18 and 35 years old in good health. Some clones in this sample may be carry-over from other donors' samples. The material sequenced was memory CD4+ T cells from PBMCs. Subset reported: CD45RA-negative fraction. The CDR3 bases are TGCGCCAGCAGCTTGAGCTATTCCGCGAACACCGGGGAGCTGTTTTTT. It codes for CASSLSYSANTGELFF.